This T cell receptor (beta chain) was captured in a study of T cell responses to AZD1222 COVID-19 vaccine. Clones were sequenced by immunoSEQ multiplex PCR, and TCRdb holds only the in-frame ones, with some missing. Of approximately 120,000 clones in the sample, approximately 87% were seen once. There are 16 residues in the CDR3. Germline loops: CDR1 MNHNS, CDR2 SASEGT. The ends were cut back, 2 bases at V and 8 bases at J, with 16 bases in the middle. The sequence was collected from an adult who received the AZD1222 COVID-19 vaccine. This chain uses TRBV6-1 with TRBJ1-6; D uncertain. The specimen comprised peripheral blood, sampled 28 days after the second AZD1222 dose. The chain's CDR3 is CASSEQRRASDSPLHF. The CDR3 nucleotides are TGTGCCAGCAGTGAACAGAGGCGGGCCAGCGATTCACCCCTCCACTTT.